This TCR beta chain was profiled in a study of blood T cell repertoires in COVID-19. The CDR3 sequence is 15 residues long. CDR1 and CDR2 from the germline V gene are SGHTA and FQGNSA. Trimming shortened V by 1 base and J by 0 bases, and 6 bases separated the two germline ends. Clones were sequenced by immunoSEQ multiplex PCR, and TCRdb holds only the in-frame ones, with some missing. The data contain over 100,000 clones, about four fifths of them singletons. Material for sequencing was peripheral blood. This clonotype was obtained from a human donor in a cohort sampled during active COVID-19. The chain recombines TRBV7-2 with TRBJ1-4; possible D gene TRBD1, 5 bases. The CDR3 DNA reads TGTGCCAGCAGCTTAGAGGGGACAACTAATGAAAAACTGTTTTTT. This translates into CASSLEGTTNEKLFF.